What follows are 24 T cell receptor beta chains derived from one specimen sequenced in a study of T cell clonality in common variable immunodeficiency. Repertoires were generated with immunoSEQ multiplex PCR, while TCRdb's copy carries only in-frame clones and drops some. Listed here are roughly 50,000 clones without any singletons, the top ten holding 3.4%. The sequenced material came from peripheral blood mononuclear cells. These receptors originate from a person aged 18 to 70 in good health.

This clone appeared a few times. The read terminates 3 residues ahead of where the CDR3 ends, so the germline J gene completes it. The chain couples TRBV30 to TRBJ1-1; TRBD1 aligns across 8 bases. V shed 6 bases, J shed 2 bases, and the junction held 14 bases outside the gene matches. This CDR3 contains 16 residues. CDR1 and CDR2 from the germline V gene are GTSNPN and SVGIG (reference sequence). The covered CDR3 bases are TGTGCCTGTCCGATCTATCGCCAGGGGGCAAACACTGAA. Amino acids: CACPIYRQGANTE. The whole CDR3 sequence is CACPIYRQGANTEAFF. Together with reference TRBV30 and TRBJ1-1, the CDR3 gives the full variable domain: SQTIHQWPATLVQPVGSPLSLECTVEGTSNPNLYWYRQAAGRGLQLLFYSVGIGQISSEVPQNLSASRPQDRQFILSSKKLLLSDSGFYLCACPIYRQGANTEAFFGQGTRLTVV.

Notes on this clone: Read data end 3 residues before the CDR3 end; the end is taken from the germline J gene. V usage is TRBV18 and J usage is TRBJ2-3; TRBD2 aligns across 10 bases. V lost 2 bases to trimming and J lost 4 bases; unmatched junction nucleotides: 6. CDR1 KGHSH and CDR2 LQKENI come from the germline V gene. This CDR3 is built from 16 residues. The chain's CDR3 is CASSPLAGGGADTQYF. The DNA read from the CDR3 is TGTGCCAGCTCACCATTAGCGGGAGGCGGCGCAGATACG.

Worth noting for this clone: The CDR3 goes on 3 residues after the read ends, and that part is filled in from the germline J gene. The gene calls are TRBV7-9 and TRBJ1-1; D is unresolved. Germline V lookup: CDR1 SEHNR, CDR2 FQNEAQ (reference sequence). V gave up 2 bases and J gave up 5 bases, with 12 bases separating them. This CDR3 is 14 amino acids long. CDR3 DNA, as far as it was read: TGTGCCAGCAGCTTAAGGGCAGGTAAAACTGAA. Amino acids: CASSLRAGKTE. The CDR3, in full, reads CASSLRAGKTEAFF.

This clone was seen many times. One junction end disagrees with the germline gene, perhaps due to a read error. The CDR3 goes on 3 residues after the read ends, and that part is filled in from the germline J gene. J is TRBJ2-7 and V is TRBV4-2, with a tentative D call TRBD1 (6 bases). Germline V gene sequence: CDR1 LGHNA, CDR2 YNFKEQ. This CDR3 has 16 amino acids. Incomplete CDR3 DNA: TGCGCCAGCAGCCAAGAGGTCGGGACAAGCTCCTACGAG. This translates into CASSQEVGTSSYE. The entire CDR3 is CASSQEVGTSSYEQYF.

This clone was counted a few times. The read comes to an end 3 residues before the CDR3 does, leaving the germline J gene to fill in the end. This chain connects TRBV11-2 to TRBJ1-2; 8 bases agree with TRBD1. The CDR3 has 13 residues. Trimming cost V 6 bases and J 2 bases; bases outside gene matches: 2. CDR1 is SGHAT and CDR2 is FQNNGV in the germline V gene. CDR3 DNA, as far as it was read: TGTGCCAGCAGTCGACAGGGGAACTATGGC. Translating gives CASSRQGNYG. The complete CDR3 protein is CASSRQGNYGYTF.

This clone was observed a few times. The read comes to an end 3 residues before the CDR3 does, leaving the germline J gene to fill in the end. This chain uses TRBV6-4 with TRBJ2-1, with TRBD1 identical over 8 bases. Germline V gene data show CDR1 as MRHNA and CDR2 as SNTAGT. The trim removed 6 bases at V and 5 bases at J, leaving 6 bases unmatched. This CDR3 contains 14 residues. CDR3 protein: CASSRQGSDNEQFF. Partial CDR3 DNA: TGTGCCAGCAGCAGACAGGGGTCCGACAATGAG.

This clone came up many times. The read is 3 residues too short to cover the CDR3 end, so that end is filled in from the germline J gene. The rearrangement joins TRBV20-1 to TRBJ1-5, with 7 bases lining up with TRBD1. CDR1 and CDR2 (germline): DFQATT, SNEGSKA (reference sequence). The trim removed 1 base at V and 3 bases at J, leaving 6 bases unmatched. CDR3 length: 15 amino acids. CDR3 DNA (partial): TGCAGTGCTAGAGCGGCAGGGGGTTACAATCAGCCC. This encodes CSARAAGGYNQP. The CDR3 in its entirety is CSARAAGGYNQPQHF.

This clone has ten or more counts. The CDR3 end is not reached by the read, which stops 3 residues before it; the germline J gene fills it in. The chain couples TRBV30 to TRBJ1-1; D remains unclear. The CDR3 sequence is 13 residues long. The V gene's germline CDR1 is GTSNPN and CDR2 SVGIG (reference sequence). The CDR3 spells CAWRGTREPGAFF. The CDR3 bases that were read are TGTGCCTGGAGGGGAACTAGGGAACCGGGG.

This clone came up many times. The read stops 3 residues short of the end of the CDR3; the missing end is completed from the germline J gene. The chain links TRBV5-1 to TRBJ1-6; 7 nucleotides align to TRBD1. The germline V gene has CDR1 SGHRS and CDR2 YFSETQ. The CDR3 runs 15 residues. The trim removed 0 bases at V and 9 bases at J, leaving 6 bases unmatched. The chain's CDR3 is CASSLAGQERSPLHF. The covered CDR3 bases are TGCGCCAGCAGCTTGGCCGGACAGGAACGTTCACCC.

Note on this clone: Given a much more abundant clone one base away, this may be a read error. Read sequence stops 3 residues before the CDR3 end, and the germline J gene provides the missing end. The rearrangement uses TRBV7-9 and TRBJ2-3; 11 positions match TRBD2. Germline values: CDR1 SEHNR, CDR2 FQNEAQ (reference sequence). The CDR3 has 15 amino acids. Incomplete CDR3 DNA: TGTGCCAGCAGCTATAGCGGGAGGGAACAAGAGACG. Translated: CASSYSGREQET. The whole CDR3 reads CASSYSGREQETQYF.

This clone was seen many times. The CDR3 end falls 3 residues outside the read, so it is completed with the germline J gene. This chain uses TRBV20-1 with TRBJ1-4; TRBD1 is a possible D gene (6 bases). The CDR3 is made up of 14 amino acids. The germline V gene has CDR1 DFQATT and CDR2 SNEGSKA (reference sequence). Trimming removed 4 bases at V and 7 bases at J, with 16 bases between. CDR3 in amino acids: CSATQSGGGEKLFF. The sequenced CDR3 bases are TGCAGTGCTACCCAAAGCGGGGGCGGTGAAAAA.

This clone was picked up a small number of times. The read stops 3 residues short of the end of the CDR3; the missing end is completed from the germline J gene. V is TRBV30 and J is TRBJ1-4; no clear D. The CDR3 length is 11 residues. CDR1 and CDR2 from the germline V gene are GTSNPN and SVGIG (reference sequence). The CDR3 reads CAWSVPPRLFF. Incomplete CDR3 DNA: TGTGCCTGGAGTGTTCCCCCCAGA.

In this sample, this clone turned up many times. Coverage ceases 3 residues before the CDR3 finishes, and the germline J gene fills in the end. V is TRBV7-3 and J is TRBJ1-5; D perhaps matches TRBD1 (5 bases). Trimming removed 1 base at V and 3 bases at J, with 10 bases between. This CDR3 has 15 residues. Germline CDR1 SGHTA, CDR2 FQGTGA. The sequenced part of the CDR3 DNA is TGTGCCAGCAGCTTAATCGGGGGATTCAATCAGCCC. This sequence encodes CASSLIGGFNQP. From start to end, the CDR3 is CASSLIGGFNQPQHF.

This clone was counted many times. CDR3: CSARDGGREADEQYF. CDR3 bases read: TGCAGTGCTAGAGATGGAGGGCGGGAAGCGGACGAG. V usage is TRBV20-1 and J usage is TRBJ2-7; a weak D match, TRBD2 (6 bases). Read coverage stops 3 residues before the CDR3 terminus; the germline J gene supplies the remainder. This CDR3 is built from 15 residues. V lost 0 bases and J lost 5, with 17 bases in between. Germline V gene lookup returns CDR1 DFQATT and CDR2 SNEGSKA (reference sequence).

This clone has a handful of counts. The DNA ends 3 residues before the CDR3 does, and the rest of the CDR3 is filled in from the germline J gene. The chain combines TRBV6-1 with TRBJ2-3; TRBD1 is a possible D gene (5 bases). Germline CDR1 reads MNHNS; CDR2 reads SASEGT. This CDR3 is built from 15 residues. CDR3 DNA, as far as it was read: TGTGCCAGCAGTCAAGACAGAACCAGCAATCAGCCG. This encodes CASSQDRTSNQP. The full CDR3 is CASSQDRTSNQPQYF.

This clone was counted many times. Read sequence stops 3 residues before the CDR3 end, and the germline J gene provides the missing end. This chain uses TRBV7-9 with TRBJ2-5, with 7 bases lining up with TRBD1. V trimming: 11 bases; J trimming: 1 base; junction bases outside the gene matches: 4. Germline-derived CDR1 and CDR2 are SEHNR and FQNEAQ (reference sequence). CDR3 length: 12 residues. The DNA read from the CDR3 is TGTGCCGGGACAGACTTCCAAGAGACC. This gives the protein CAGTDFQET. The whole CDR3 is CAGTDFQETQYF. The variable domain in full, with the rest retrieved from reference TRBV7-9 and TRBJ2-5, is DTGVSQNPRHKITKRGQNVTFRCDPISEHNRLYWYRQTLGQGPEFLTYFQNEAQLEKSRLLSDRFSAERPKGSFSTLEIQRTEQGDSAMYLCAGTDFQETQYFGPGTRLLVL.

This clone was seen many times. Read sequence stops 3 residues before the CDR3 end, and the germline J gene provides the missing end. The gene calls are TRBV10-3 and TRBJ1-2; D is possibly TRBD1 (5 bases). Germline V gene data show CDR1 as ENHRY and CDR2 as SYGVKD. This CDR3 spans 16 amino acids. Partial CDR3 DNA: TGTGCCATTGGGCGTACTGGACATCGCTCCTACAATGAC. Residues: CAIGRTGHRSYND. In full, the CDR3 is CAIGRTGHRSYNDYTF.

This clone was recorded many times. Read sequence stops 3 residues before the CDR3 end, and the germline J gene provides the missing end. The gene calls are TRBV6-1 and TRBJ1-2, with 10 bases that match TRBD1. In germline, CDR1 is MNHNS, CDR2 SASEGT. The CDR3 length is 15 residues. After removal of 2 bases from V and 4 bases from J, the junction contained 4 bases not matched to a gene. CDR3 sequence reads: CASSELGQGGYGYTF. The part of the CDR3 DNA that was read is TGTGCCAGCAGTGAACTCGGACAGGGGGGCTATGGC.

This clone was observed a handful of times. The CDR3 goes on 3 residues after the read ends, and that part is filled in from the germline J gene. Other DNA sequences of this sample code for an identical CDR3. J is TRBJ1-1 and V is TRBV7-8; TRBD1 agrees at 9 bases. Germline V gives CDR1 SGHVS, CDR2 FQNEAQ. This CDR3 contains 14 residues. The sequenced CDR3 bases are TGTGCCAGCAGCCCGAGGGACAGGGACAGGCGC. It encodes CASSPRDRDRR. The whole CDR3 sequence reads CASSPRDRDRRAFF.

This clone has at least ten counts. The read finishes 3 residues shy of the CDR3 end, and the germline J gene is used to complete it. The chain has TRBV7-8 and TRBJ2-7, with D maybe TRBD1 (6 bases). Per germline, CDR1 SGHVS and CDR2 FQNEAQ. Trimming shortened V by 2 bases and J by 1 base, and 9 bases separated the two germline ends. The CDR3 is made up of 14 amino acids. CDR3 sequence reads: CASSLTTGSYEQYF. CDR3 DNA (partial): TGTGCCAGCAGCTTAACGACAGGTTCCTACGAG.

This clone was observed at least ten times. The CDR3 end lies 3 residues beyond the end of the read and is filled in from the germline J gene. This chain connects TRBV20-1 to TRBJ2-5; 8 bases are a match to TRBD2. V dropped 1 base and J dropped 1; count of bases not matched to a gene: 5. The CDR3 spans 15 residues. Germline CDR1 is DFQATT and CDR2 is SNEGSKA (reference sequence). Incomplete CDR3 DNA: TGCAGTGCTAGAGCCCCCGGGACTAGCCAAGAGACC. Its protein product is CSARAPGTSQET. The whole CDR3 region reads CSARAPGTSQETQYF.

This clone was seen at least ten times. The CDR3 is cut off 3 residues early in the read; its end comes from the germline J gene. The genes are TRBV12-3 or TRBV12-4 and TRBJ2-2; TRBD2 aligns across 12 bases. V was clipped by 8 bases and J by 6 bases; unmatched bases: 10. The CDR3 has 16 residues. The part of the CDR3 DNA that was read is TGTGCCAGCTTATCCGGGACTAGCGGGTGGGCCGGGGAG. It codes for CASLSGTSGWAGE. The whole CDR3 protein reads CASLSGTSGWAGELFF.

This clone was observed at least ten times. The part of the CDR3 DNA that was read is TGTGCCAGCAGTCGGAACCTAGGAGGTCACAATGAG. It translates to CASSRNLGGHNE. The entire CDR3 protein reads CASSRNLGGHNEQFF. The rearrangement uses TRBV6-8 and TRBJ2-1; D perhaps matches TRBD2 (5 bases). The read stops 3 residues short of the end of the CDR3; the missing end is completed from the germline J gene. The CDR3 totals 15 residues. Trimming took off 5 bases at V and 5 bases at J, with 16 bases between the two ends. Germline V gene lookup returns CDR1 MNHGY and CDR2 SAAAGT.

This clone was seen at least ten times. The read finishes 3 residues shy of the CDR3 end, and the germline J gene is used to complete it. V gene TRBV12-3 or TRBV12-4 combines with J gene TRBJ2-1; 13 bases are shared with TRBD2. V lost 4 bases to trimming and J lost 2 bases; unmatched junction nucleotides: 2. This CDR3 is built from 16 residues. CDR3 in amino acids: CASSSTSGRPYNEQFF. CDR3 DNA, as far as it was read: TGTGCCAGCAGTTCGACTAGCGGGAGGCCCTACAATGAG.